This T cell receptor beta chain was observed in a study of post-analysis software for immune sequencing data. Notes on the study in general: Normalized Chao1 diversity was significantly reduced in patients versus controls. Among 5 or 6 TRBV segments more frequent in patients than controls were TRBV5-6, TRBV5-1 and TRBV20-1.

cDNA libraries of TCR beta carried unique molecular identifiers. TCRdb reprocessed the PCR reads via MiXCR and lists one record per CDR3 protein. Among hundreds of thousands of distinct CDR3 sequences listed, roughly 45% were seen once. This CDR3 is built from 17 residues. Deletions cut 3 bases from V and 0 bases from J, with 12 bases between. Germline CDR1 reads SGHTA; CDR2 reads FQGNSA. With respect to this clonotype: Its target is not known.

The sample taken for sequencing was blood. The chain recombines TRBV7-2 with TRBJ2-6, with D hard to call. The TCR comes from a girl aged 10 to 17 with multiple sclerosis. The CDR3 reads CASSLRPTVSGANVLTF. CDR3 sequence (DNA): TGTGCCAGCAGCTTGAGACCGACGGTCTCTGGGGCCAACGTCCTGACTTTC.